Shown below are 20 T cell receptor beta chains from a single sample sequenced in a study of T cells in Graves' hyperthyroidism and ophthalmopathy. Using RNA transcripts as the source, TCR beta CDR3 regions were amplified. HTBI primers were the set used in a first-round RT-PCR of the TCR CDR3. MiXCR, run by TCRdb on the multiplex PCR reads, gives a single entry per CDR3 protein. The sample records around 350,000 distinct CDR3 sequences, more than 15% being singletons. Sequenced material: blood. The receptors come from a woman aged 18-30 years with Graves' hyperthyroidism that later progressed to Graves' ophthalmopathy.

Comment on this clonotype: Mismatch with germline at one junction end may stem from a read error. This chain links TRBV2 with TRBJ2-1, with 11 bases aligning to TRBD2. Germline CDR1 reads SNHLY; CDR2 reads FYNNEI. CDR3 length: 17 amino acids. The CDR3 region has the DNA TGTGCCAGCAGTGACAGTAGCGGGAGGGACCCCTACAGTGAGCAGCTCTTC. This encodes CASSDSSGRDPYSEQLF.

V and J are TRBV28 and TRBJ2-2; 10 bases align to TRBD2. V lost 3 bases and J lost 6; bases outside the gene matches: 4. This CDR3 has 15 amino acids. Germline V gives CDR1 MDHEN, CDR2 SYDVKM. CDR3 sequence: CASSLELAGSGELFF. The CDR3 nucleotides are TGTGCCAGCAGTTTGGAACTAGCGGGGTCCGGGGAGCTGTTTTTT.

This clonotype was seen repeatedly, ten times or more. The V and J genes are TRBV28 and TRBJ1-2; the D is unclear. Germline lookup yields CDR1 MDHEN and CDR2 SYDVKM. V was trimmed by 5 bases and J by 7 bases, leaving 17 bases between them. This CDR3 is 14 amino acids long. CDR3 bases: TGTGCCAGCAGTATTAGGACCGCTGCGTCTGGCTACACCTTC. This translates into CASSIRTAASGYTF.

This clonotype was seen only a few times. This chain joins TRBV18 and TRBJ2-7; possible D gene TRBD1, 6 bases. The germline V and J ends were trimmed by 4 bases and 2 bases, with 12 bases remaining between them. CDR3 length: 14 residues. Germline V gene sequence: CDR1 KGHSH, CDR2 LQKENI. This CDR3 is CASSQRTVAYEQYF. The CDR3 DNA sequence: TGTGCCAGCTCACAAAGGACAGTTGCCTACGAGCAGTACTTC.

This clonotype was counted at least ten times. This rearrangement joins TRBV6-6 to TRBJ2-7; 9 nucleotides match TRBD1. Germline CDR1 MNHNY, CDR2 SVGAGI (reference sequence). The CDR3 runs 16 residues. Trimming cost V 0 bases and J 2 bases; bases outside gene matches: 5. The CDR3, as DNA: TGTGCCAGCAGTTACTCGAGACAGGGGGGAACCTACGAGCAGTACTTC. As protein: CASSYSRQGGTYEQYF.

This clonotype was observed a few times. V is TRBV20-1 and J is TRBJ2-7, with TRBD1 matching 8 bases. Losses at the gene ends were 0 bases for V and 1 base for J; bases not matched to a gene: 8. Germline V gives CDR1 DFQATT, CDR2 SNEGSKA (reference sequence). The CDR3 totals 16 residues. The CDR3 reads CSAREDREEWSYEQYF. For the CDR3, the DNA is TGCAGTGCTAGAGAGGACAGGGAGGAGTGGTCCTACGAGCAGTACTTC.

This clonotype has a count of ten or more. CDR3 region: CASSQSQGRWSEQYF. The DNA of the CDR3 is TGCGCCAGCAGCCAAAGTCAGGGTCGTTGGAGCGAGCAGTACTTC. This sequence joins TRBV4-1 and TRBJ2-7; a possible D gene is TRBD1 (5 bases). CDR1 MGHRA and CDR2 YSYEKL come from the germline V gene. The CDR3 contains 15 residues. The germline V and J ends were trimmed by 2 bases and 6 bases, with 17 bases remaining between them.

In its sample, this clonotype was seen a few times. The chain couples TRBV2 to TRBJ1-1; D is ambiguous. V was trimmed by 7 bases and J by 1 base, leaving 16 bases between them. Germline-derived CDR1 and CDR2 are SNHLY and FYNNEI. The CDR3 is made up of 15 amino acids. CDR3 amino acids: CASTVSGSGNTEAFF. CDR3 nucleotides: TGTGCCAGCACTGTATCCGGGTCTGGGAACACTGAAGCTTTCTTT.

This clonotype was seen at least ten times. This chain uses TRBV7-9 with TRBJ1-5; D remains unclear. CDR3 length: 12 amino acids. CDR1 is SEHNR, CDR2 FQNEAQ, per germline (reference sequence). Trimming removed 1 base at V and 9 bases at J, with 7 bases between. The CDR3 loop reads CASSLGIGPQHF. The CDR3 DNA follows: TGTGCCAGCAGCTTAGGAATAGGGCCCCAGCATTTT. The variable domain in full, completed from reference TRBV7-9 and TRBJ1-5, reads DTGVSQNPRHKITKRGQNVTFRCDPISEHNRLYWYRQTLGQGPEFLTYFQNEAQLEKSRLLSDRFSAERPKGSFSTLEIQRTEQGDSAMYLCASSLGIGPQHFGDGTRLSIL.

A word on this clonotype: A much larger clone is a single base away; this may be a read error. The genes are TRBV12-3 or TRBV12-4 and TRBJ1-4; D might be TRBD1 (5 bases). Deletions cut 9 bases from V and 0 bases from J, with 14 bases between. The CDR3 totals 15 residues. Written as DNA, the CDR3 is TGTGCCAGAAGCCCGGGGGGTGCAACTAATGAAAAACTGTTTTTT. Its protein product is CARSPGGATNEKLFF.

The chain recombines TRBV11-2 with TRBJ2-4; TRBD2 matches 7 bases. J lost 0 bases, V lost 2 bases, and 13 bases had no gene match. There are 19 residues in the CDR3. CDR1 is SGHAT and CDR2 is FQNNGV in the germline V gene. CDR3 sequence: CASSLRGRGGHVAKNIQYF. The DNA for the CDR3 is TGTGCCAGCAGCTTACGAGGGAGGGGAGGTCATGTAGCCAAAAACATTCAGTACTTC.

This clonotype was observed many times. The J gene is TRBJ2-7, the V gene TRBV27, with 8 bases identical to TRBD2. This CDR3 comprises 16 residues. V was pared by 5 bases and J by 4 bases, with 13 bases of the junction left unmatched. Germline values: CDR1 MNHEY, CDR2 SMNVEV (reference sequence). CDR3 amino acids: CASSPHPGTSYYEQYF. The CDR3 DNA follows: TGTGCCAGCAGTCCTCATCCCGGGACTAGTTATTACGAGCAGTACTTC.

The V gene is TRBV6-1, the J gene TRBJ2-2, with TRBD2 identical over 13 bases. This CDR3 spans 15 amino acids. The J segment lost 0 bases and the V segment lost 10 bases, leaving 2 bases of the junction unmatched. The germline V gene has CDR1 MNHNS and CDR2 SASEGT. The CDR3 bases are TGTGCCACCGGGACTAGCGGGGCGAACACCGGGGAGCTGTTTTTT. Its protein product is CATGTSGANTGELFF.

This clonotype occurred many times. The V call is TRBV2, the J call TRBJ2-7, with 7 nucleotides matching TRBD2. This CDR3 is built from 13 residues. Losses at the gene ends were 8 bases for V and 2 bases for J; bases not matched to a gene: 6. Germline CDR1 SNHLY, CDR2 FYNNEI. The CDR3, as DNA: TGTGCCAGCCGGGTAGCGGGCCCCTACGAGCAGTACTTC. It is translated as CASRVAGPYEQYF.

This clonotype was seen at least ten times. The chain joins TRBV6-1 to TRBJ2-1, with 16 bases that match TRBD2. This CDR3 is 15 amino acids long. V shed 5 bases, J shed 7 bases, and the junction held 2 bases outside the gene matches. CDR1 MNHNS and CDR2 SASEGT come from the germline V gene. CDR3 DNA sequence: TGTGCCAGCAGTACGGGACTAGCGGGAGGGAATGAGCAGTTCTTC. Its protein is CASSTGLAGGNEQFF.

The sample holds a few counts of this clonotype. This rearrangement joins TRBV12-3 or TRBV12-4 to TRBJ2-7; D tentatively reads TRBD1 or TRBD2 (5 bases each). V was clipped by 6 bases and J by 0 bases, with 15 bases between them. CDR3 length: 15 amino acids. The CDR3 is CASSSLGTGSYEQYF. CDR3 DNA sequence: TGTGCCAGCAGCTCTCTCGGGACCGGCTCCTACGAGCAGTACTTC.

This clonotype was observed a handful of times. A much larger clone differs by one base, so this may be a read error. The genes are TRBV30 and TRBJ1-2; 7 bases fit TRBD1. Trimming cost V 5 bases and J 8 bases; bases outside gene matches: 11. This CDR3 has 13 residues. CDR1 is GTSNPN and CDR2 is SVGIG in the germline V gene (reference sequence). The CDR3 protein is CAWARQGSRGYTF. The CDR3 DNA reads TGTGCCTGGGCTCGACAGGGATCGCGAGGCTACACCTTC.

J is TRBJ2-2 and V is TRBV27; the D is unclear. This CDR3 has 12 residues. Germline V gene lookup returns CDR1 MNHEY and CDR2 SMNVEV (reference sequence). V shed 5 bases and J shed 5 bases, with 6 bases lying between them. CDR3 in DNA: TGTGCCAGCAGTCCTCCTACCGGGGAGCTGTTTTTT. Protein: CASSPPTGELFF.

This clonotype came up many times. The chain is built from TRBV28 and TRBJ1-2; D gene ambiguous. Trimming removed 4 bases at V and 7 bases at J, with 4 bases between. Per germline, CDR1 MDHEN and CDR2 SYDVKM. The CDR3 extends over 10 amino acids. This CDR3 is CASSSGGYTF. Written as DNA, the CDR3 is TGTGCCAGCAGTTCCGGTGGCTACACCTTC.

This clonotype was detected only once. This rearrangement joins TRBV12-3 or TRBV12-4 to TRBJ2-7; TRBD1 matches at 9 bases. Trimming removed 4 bases from V and 4 bases from J; junction bases left unmatched: 11. The CDR3 length is 16 residues. The CDR3 sequence: CASSSPTGTGSYEQYF. The DNA of the CDR3 is TGTGCCAGCAGTTCACCAACCGGGACAGGGTCGTACGAGCAGTACTTC.